The following is a T cell receptor beta chain sequence with its context. Its cognate antigen has yet to be identified. No qualities accompany the bases; no much larger clone lies one base away. The data were obtained in a study of blood T cell repertoires in COVID-19 (dated by TCRdb to between 2020 and 2021). Study-wide context: Samples covering the acute and convalescent phases of COVID-19 were provided by collaborators in the United States, Italy and Spain. The material from the prospective study consisted of cDNA or gDNA derived from T cells, B-cell-depleted T cells, or PBMCs. Subjects who had been exposed to COVID-19, were actively infected with it, or had recovered from it provided the deeply sampled blood TCRbeta repertoires that made up the dataset. The repertoires were released in a freely available public database intended as a resource for research on the immune response to SARS-CoV-2. The samples were drawn from two sources: the first 160 participants of the ongoing ImmuneRACE study, and over 950 subjects contributed by 6 global collaborators. The sample metadata nearly always contained a de-identified subject ID, COVID-19 status, age in years and sex. Where available, HLA class I and class II types were obtained from metadata supplied by the sample provider rather than from assay-based typing.

Taken from cysteine to phenylalanine, the CDR3 has 15 residues. The DNA shown is the 45-base CDR3, in frame from base 1. For CDR1 and CDR2, the germline V gene (reference sequence) lists LNHDA and SQIVND. V is clipped by 4 bases and J by 0 bases, and the sequence between their germline boundaries is 9 bases long. TCRbeta CDR3 regions were amplified from genomic DNA using the immunoSEQ Assay, a bias-controlled multiplex PCR. In the paper's pipeline: The number of nucleated cells in each sample was estimated by amplification of reference gene primers within the assay. To quantify the absolute abundance of each unique TCRbeta CDR3 rearrangement, sequence reads were collapsed and filtered. For each sample, productive Simpson clonality was calculated as the square root of Simpson's diversity index over productive rearrangements. Here the immuneACCESS table is served through TCRdb, limited to in-frame sequences with V and J called. Missing clones are a known gap in these copies; in checked studies unresolved V genes cover under half, and the rest lacks a known reason. V, J and clone size are those of that table, while D and trimming were read from the DNA. The sample table records under 300,000 clones; over 75% of these occur just once. Roughly 15% of the sample lies in the top ten.

General findings and caveats noted by the study authors: The quantity of clinical and demographic metadata differed by source and by participant and was supplied without curation.

Each collaborating institution followed its own protocols to collect whole blood in K2EDTA tubes. For TCRbeta analysis, collaborators shipped samples as frozen whole blood, isolated PBMCs, or DNA extracted from either of those sample types. The chain links TRBV19 with TRBJ2-2, and perhaps TRBD1 as D gene, on 6 matching bases. The source of this sequence is a human donor in a cohort sampled during active COVID-19. The source material was peripheral blood. At the DNA level, the sequence is TGTGCCAGTAGTAGGGCAGGGGCGAACACCGGGGAGCTGTTTTTT. Its product reads: CASSRAGANTGELFF.